The present entry profiles one T cell receptor beta chain with its context. Its antigen is still unknown. Nothing much larger sits one base from this clone, and base qualities are not available. TCRbeta CDR3 regions were amplified from genomic DNA by means of the immunoSEQ Assay, a bias-controlled multiplex PCR. The original pipeline was this. The number of nucleated cells in each sample was estimated by amplification of reference gene primers within the assay. To quantify the absolute abundance of each unique TCRbeta CDR3 rearrangement, sequence reads were collapsed and filtered. For each sample, productive Simpson clonality was calculated by taking the square root of Simpson's diversity index across productive rearrangements. Here the immuneACCESS table is served through TCRdb, limited to in-frame sequences with V and J called. Missing clones are a known gap in these copies; in checked studies unresolved V genes cover under half, and the rest lacks a known reason. V, J and clone size were drawn from that table, and D and trimming were deduced from the DNA. This sample is represented by 400,000 to 550,000 clones; 75% to 90% of them were singletons. The ten top clones hold about 4.3% of the sample.

Each collaborating institution followed its own protocols to collect whole blood in K2EDTA tubes. For TCRbeta analysis, collaborators shipped samples as frozen whole blood, isolated PBMCs, or DNA extracted from either of those sample types. The data are from a study of blood T cell repertoires in COVID-19 (dated by TCRdb to 2018 to 2021). Broadly, across the study: The collaborator samples originated in the United States, Italy and Spain and spanned the acute and convalescent phases of COVID-19. The prospective study material was composed of cDNA or gDNA derived from T cells, B-cell-depleted T cells, or PBMCs. Subjects who had been exposed to COVID-19, were actively infected with it, or had recovered from it provided the deeply sampled blood TCRbeta repertoires that made up the dataset. The repertoires were released in a freely available public database intended as a resource for research on the immune response to SARS-CoV-2. Samples came from the ongoing ImmuneRACE study (first 160 participants) plus 1,254 subjects from 6 global collaborators. Sample metadata almost always included a de-identified subject ID, COVID-19 status, age in years and sex. Where HLA class I and class II types were available, the types were taken from metadata supplied by the sample provider, not from assay-based typing.

Overall study results and their limits: How much clinical and demographic metadata was included differed by source and by participant, and the metadata was provided uncurated.

The sequenced material came from peripheral blood. This sequence was found in a young woman with acute or convalescent COVID-19.

The CDR3 sequence is CSVEGTGLSYEQYF. In nucleotides, the sequence is TGCAGCGTTGAGGGGACAGGTTTATCCTACGAGCAGTACTTC. The sequence is built from TRBV29-1 and TRBJ2-7; the central 8 bases match TRBD1. V trim: 3 bases; J trim: 1 base; unmatched bases: 5. From a lookup of the germline V gene, CDR1 and CDR2 are SQVTM and ANQGSEA. The CDR3 sequence holds 14 residues, the cysteine and phenylalanine included. The kept DNA is CDR3 alone, 42 bases in frame from the first base.